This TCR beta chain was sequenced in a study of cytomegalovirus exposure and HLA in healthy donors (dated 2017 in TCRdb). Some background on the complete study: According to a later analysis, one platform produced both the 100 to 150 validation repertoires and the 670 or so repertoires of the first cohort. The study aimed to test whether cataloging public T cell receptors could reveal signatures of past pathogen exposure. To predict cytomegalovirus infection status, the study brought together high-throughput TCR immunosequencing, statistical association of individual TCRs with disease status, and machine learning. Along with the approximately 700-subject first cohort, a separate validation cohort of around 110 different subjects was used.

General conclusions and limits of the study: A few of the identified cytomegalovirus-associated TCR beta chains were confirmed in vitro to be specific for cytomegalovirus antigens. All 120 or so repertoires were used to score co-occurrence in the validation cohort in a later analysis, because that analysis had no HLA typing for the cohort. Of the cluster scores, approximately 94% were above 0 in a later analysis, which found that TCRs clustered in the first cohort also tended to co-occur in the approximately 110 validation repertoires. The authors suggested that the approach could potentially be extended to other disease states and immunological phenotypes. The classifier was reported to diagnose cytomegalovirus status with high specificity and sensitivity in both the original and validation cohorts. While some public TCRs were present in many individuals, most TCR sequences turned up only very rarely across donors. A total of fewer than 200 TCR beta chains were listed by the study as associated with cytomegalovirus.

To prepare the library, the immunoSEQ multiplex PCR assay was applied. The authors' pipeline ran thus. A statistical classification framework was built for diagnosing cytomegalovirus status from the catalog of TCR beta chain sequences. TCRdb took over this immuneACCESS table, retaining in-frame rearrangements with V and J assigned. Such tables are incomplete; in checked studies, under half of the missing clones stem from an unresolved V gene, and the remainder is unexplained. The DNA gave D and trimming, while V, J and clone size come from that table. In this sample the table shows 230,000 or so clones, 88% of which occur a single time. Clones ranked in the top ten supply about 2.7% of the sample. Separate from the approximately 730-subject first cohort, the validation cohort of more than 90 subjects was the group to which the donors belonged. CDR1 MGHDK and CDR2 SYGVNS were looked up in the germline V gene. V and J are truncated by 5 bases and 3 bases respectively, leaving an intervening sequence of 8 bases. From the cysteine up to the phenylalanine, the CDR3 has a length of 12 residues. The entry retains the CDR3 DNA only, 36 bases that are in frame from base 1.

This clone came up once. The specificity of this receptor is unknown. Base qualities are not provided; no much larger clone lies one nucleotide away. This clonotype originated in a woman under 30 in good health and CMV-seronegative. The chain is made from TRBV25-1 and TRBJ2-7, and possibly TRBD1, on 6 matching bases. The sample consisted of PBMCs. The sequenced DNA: TGTGCCAGCAGTTTACAGGGCTACGAGCAGTACTTC. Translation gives CASSLQGYEQYF.